This T cell receptor beta chain is from a study of identical twins. Study findings and constraints: Cord blood beta clonotypes that were abundant carried fewer insertions, and memory repertoires showed no such trend.

TCRdb reprocessed the 5' RACE reads with MiXCR, giving one entry per CDR3 protein. The sample has hundreds of thousands of distinct CDR3 sequences; 9% to 15% are singletons. The CDR3 extends over 12 amino acids. V was shortened by 3 bases and J by 5 bases, with 7 bases between the two germline ends. Germline V CDR1 and CDR2: SNHLY, FYNNEI. Donors uniformly comprised healthy Caucasians. This clonotype appeared a few times. Its antigen remains unknown. These same data were also listed under a study on yellow fever vaccine responses in identical twins. As reported in that work: Vaccine-induced T cell responses in twins were reportedly observed to appear partly convergent, partly personalized.

The clonotype comes from a woman aged 18-29 years in good health. The V and J genes are TRBV2 and TRBJ2-5, with D perhaps assigned TRBD1 or TRBD2 (5 bases each). Sequencing input: PBMCs. CDR3 sequence (DNA): TGTGCCAGCAGTGAGGGGGTCGAGACCCAGTACTTC. The encoded protein is CASSEGVETQYF.